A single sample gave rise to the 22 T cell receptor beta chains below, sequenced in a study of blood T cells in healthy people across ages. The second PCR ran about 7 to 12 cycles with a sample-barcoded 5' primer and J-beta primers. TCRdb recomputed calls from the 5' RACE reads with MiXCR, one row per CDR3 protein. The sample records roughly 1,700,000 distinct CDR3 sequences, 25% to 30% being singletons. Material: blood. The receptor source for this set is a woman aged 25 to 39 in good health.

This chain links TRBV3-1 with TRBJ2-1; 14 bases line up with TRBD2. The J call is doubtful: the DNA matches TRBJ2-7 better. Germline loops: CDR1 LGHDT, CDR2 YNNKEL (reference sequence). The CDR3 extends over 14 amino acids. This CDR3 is CASRGLAGGNEQYF. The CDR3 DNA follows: TGTGCCAGCAGAGGACTAGCGGGAGGCAATGAGCAGTACTTC.

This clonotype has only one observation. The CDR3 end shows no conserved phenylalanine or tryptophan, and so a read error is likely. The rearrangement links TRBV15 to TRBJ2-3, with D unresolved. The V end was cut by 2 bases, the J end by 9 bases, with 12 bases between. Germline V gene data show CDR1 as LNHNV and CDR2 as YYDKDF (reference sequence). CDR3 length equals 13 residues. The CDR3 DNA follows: TGTGCCACCAGCAGAAACGCCCTTGACACGCAGTATTTG. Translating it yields CATSRNALDTQYL.

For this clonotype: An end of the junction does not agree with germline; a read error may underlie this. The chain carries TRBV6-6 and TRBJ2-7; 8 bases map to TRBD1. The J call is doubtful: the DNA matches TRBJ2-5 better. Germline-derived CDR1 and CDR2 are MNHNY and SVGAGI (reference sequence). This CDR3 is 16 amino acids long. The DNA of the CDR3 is TGTGCCTGCAGTTACTCAGCCCAGGGGGCAGGGGAGACCCAGTACTTC. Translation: CACSYSAQGAGETQYF.

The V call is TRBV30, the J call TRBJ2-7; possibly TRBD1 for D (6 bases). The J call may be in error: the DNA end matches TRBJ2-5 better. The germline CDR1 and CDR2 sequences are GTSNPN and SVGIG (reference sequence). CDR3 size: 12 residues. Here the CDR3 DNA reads TGTGCCTGGAGTGTTAGGGGGGAGACCCAGTACTTC. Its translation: CAWSVRGETQYF.

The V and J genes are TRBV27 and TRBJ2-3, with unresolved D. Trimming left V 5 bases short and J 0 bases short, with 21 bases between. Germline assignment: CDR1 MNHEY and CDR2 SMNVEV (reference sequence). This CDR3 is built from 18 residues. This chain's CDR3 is CASSPRVGSTKSTDTQYF. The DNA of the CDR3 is TGTGCCAGCAGTCCTCGGGTAGGAAGTACCAAGAGCACAGATACGCAGTATTTT.

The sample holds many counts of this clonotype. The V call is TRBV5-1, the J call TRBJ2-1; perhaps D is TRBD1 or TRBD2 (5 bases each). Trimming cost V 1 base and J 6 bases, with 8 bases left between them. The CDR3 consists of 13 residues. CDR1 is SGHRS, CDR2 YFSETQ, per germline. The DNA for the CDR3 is TGCGCCAGCAGCTTGCCAGGGAGCAATGAGCAGTTCTTC. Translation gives CASSLPGSNEQFF.

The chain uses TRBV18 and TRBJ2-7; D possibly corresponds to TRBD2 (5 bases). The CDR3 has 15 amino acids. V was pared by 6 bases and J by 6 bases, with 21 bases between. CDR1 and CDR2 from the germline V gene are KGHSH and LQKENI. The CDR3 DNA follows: TGTGCCAGCTCTCATCAGGAGGCGAGGGTTGGCGAGCAGTACTTC. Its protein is CASSHQEARVGEQYF.

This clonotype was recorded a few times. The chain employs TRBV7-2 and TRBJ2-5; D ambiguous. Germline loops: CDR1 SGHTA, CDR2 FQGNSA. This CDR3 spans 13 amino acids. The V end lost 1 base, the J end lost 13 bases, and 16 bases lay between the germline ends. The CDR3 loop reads CASSLVAPAGRYF. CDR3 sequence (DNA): TGTGCCAGCAGCTTAGTGGCACCAGCTGGAAGGTACTTC.

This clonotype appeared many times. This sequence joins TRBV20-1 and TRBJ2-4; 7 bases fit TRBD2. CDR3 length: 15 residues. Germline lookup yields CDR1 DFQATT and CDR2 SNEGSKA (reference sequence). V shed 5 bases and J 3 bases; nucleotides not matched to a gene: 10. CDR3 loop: CSAAPFAGDKNIQYF. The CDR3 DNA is TGCAGTGCTGCCCCCTTTGCGGGAGACAAAAACATTCAGTACTTC.

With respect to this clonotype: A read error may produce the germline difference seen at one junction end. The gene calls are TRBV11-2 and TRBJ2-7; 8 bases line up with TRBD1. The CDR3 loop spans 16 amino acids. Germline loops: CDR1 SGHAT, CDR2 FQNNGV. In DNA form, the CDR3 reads TGTGCCAGCAACTTAGGTGGCAGGGGGCACTCCTACGAGCAGTACTTC. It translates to CASNLGGRGHSYEQYF.

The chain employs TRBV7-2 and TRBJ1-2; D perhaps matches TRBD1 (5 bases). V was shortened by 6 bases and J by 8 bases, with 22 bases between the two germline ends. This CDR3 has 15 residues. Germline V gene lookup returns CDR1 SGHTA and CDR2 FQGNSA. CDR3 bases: TGTGCCAGCAGAAGCAGGGTCCAGGTTACGAGCGGCTACACCTTC. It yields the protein CASRSRVQVTSGYTF.

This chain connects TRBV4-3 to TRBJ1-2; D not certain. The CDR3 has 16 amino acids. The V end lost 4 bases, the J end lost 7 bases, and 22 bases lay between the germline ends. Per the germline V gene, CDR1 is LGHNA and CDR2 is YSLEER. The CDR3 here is CASSPVWKDSASGYTF. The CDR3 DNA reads TGCGCCAGCAGCCCGGTTTGGAAAGACTCCGCTTCTGGCTACACCTTC.

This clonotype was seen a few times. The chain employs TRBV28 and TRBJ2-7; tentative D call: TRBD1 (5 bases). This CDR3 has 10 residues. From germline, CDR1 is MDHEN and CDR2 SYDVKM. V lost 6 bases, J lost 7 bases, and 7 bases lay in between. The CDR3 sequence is CASRGHEQYF. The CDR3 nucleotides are TGTGCCAGCAGGGGGCATGAGCAGTACTTC.

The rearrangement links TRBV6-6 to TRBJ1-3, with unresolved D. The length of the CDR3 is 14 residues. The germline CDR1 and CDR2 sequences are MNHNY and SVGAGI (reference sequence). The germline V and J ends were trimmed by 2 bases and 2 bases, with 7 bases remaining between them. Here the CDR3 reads CASSYTGAGNTIYF. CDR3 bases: TGTGCCAGCAGTTACACTGGTGCTGGAAACACCATATATTTT.

This chain's CDR3 is CSATIRDRPYEQYF. DNA for the CDR3: TGCAGTGCTACTATCCGGGACAGGCCCTACGAGCAGTACTTC. The chain links TRBV20-1 to TRBJ2-7, with 8 bases matching TRBD1. Germline V CDR1 and CDR2: DFQATT, SNEGSKA (reference sequence). V was clipped by 4 bases and J by 2 bases; unmatched bases: 7. This CDR3 region has 14 residues.

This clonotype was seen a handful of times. The CDR3 region is CASSARHRGDGYTF. CDR3 in DNA: TGCGCCAGCAGCGCTCGGCACAGGGGAGATGGCTACACCTTC. The gene calls are TRBV4-3 and TRBJ1-2; 7 bases are shared with TRBD1. The CDR3 contains 14 residues. V gave up 5 bases and J gave up 6 bases; unmatched junction bases: 9. Germline V gene data show CDR1 as LGHNA and CDR2 as YSLEER.

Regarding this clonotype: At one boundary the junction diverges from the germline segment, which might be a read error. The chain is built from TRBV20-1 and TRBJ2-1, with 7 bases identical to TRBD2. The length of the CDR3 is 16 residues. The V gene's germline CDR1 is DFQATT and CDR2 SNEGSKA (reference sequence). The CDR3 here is CSAALAAISSYNERYF. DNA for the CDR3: TGCAGTGCTGCCCTAGCGGCGATAAGCTCCTACAATGAGCGGTACTTC.

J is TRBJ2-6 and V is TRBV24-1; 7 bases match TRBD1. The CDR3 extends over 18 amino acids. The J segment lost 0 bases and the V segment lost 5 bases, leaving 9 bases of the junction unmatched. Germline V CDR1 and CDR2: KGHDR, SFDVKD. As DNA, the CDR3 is TGTGCCACCAGTGCTCCCTTACAGGGGTCCTCTGGGGCCAACGTCCTGACTTTC. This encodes CATSAPLQGSSGANVLTF.

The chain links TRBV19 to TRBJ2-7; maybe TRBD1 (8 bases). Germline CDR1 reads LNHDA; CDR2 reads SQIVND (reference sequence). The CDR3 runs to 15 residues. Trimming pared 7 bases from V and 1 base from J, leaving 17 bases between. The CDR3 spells CASKTTGEGSYEQYF. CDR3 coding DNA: TGTGCCAGTAAAACGACAGGGGAGGGATCCTACGAGCAGTACTTC.

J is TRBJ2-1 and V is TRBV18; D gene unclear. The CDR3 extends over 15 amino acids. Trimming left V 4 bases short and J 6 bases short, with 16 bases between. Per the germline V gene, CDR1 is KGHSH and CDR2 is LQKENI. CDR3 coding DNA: TGTGCCAGCTCACGTCCAGGTTTGTTTGGCAATGAGCAGTTCTTC. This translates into CASSRPGLFGNEQFF.

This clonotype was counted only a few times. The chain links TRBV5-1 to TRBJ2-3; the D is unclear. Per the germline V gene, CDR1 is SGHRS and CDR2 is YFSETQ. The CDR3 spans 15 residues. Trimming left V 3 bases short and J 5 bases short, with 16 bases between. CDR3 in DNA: TGCGCCAGCAGCTCTCAGCCCAGTGGGTTAGATACGCAGTATTTT. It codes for CASSSQPSGLDTQYF.

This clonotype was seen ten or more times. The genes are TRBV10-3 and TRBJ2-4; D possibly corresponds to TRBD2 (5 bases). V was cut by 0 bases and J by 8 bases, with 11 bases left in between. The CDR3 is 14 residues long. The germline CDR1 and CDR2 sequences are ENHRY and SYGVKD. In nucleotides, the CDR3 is TGTGCCATCAGTGAGTCGGACGGGGTGGACATTCAGTACTTC. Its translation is CAISESDGVDIQYF.